The following is a T cell receptor beta chain sequence with its context. A read error is possible here, since a much larger clone lies one base away. These data are taken from a study of regulatory T cells in long-lasting Graves disease. Time point meaning: newly diagnosed GD, antithyroid drugs for less than 3 months. The TCR library was prepared using RNA isolated from PBMCs. The TCR beta library used iRepertoire HTBI primers with Arm-PCR amplification of CDR3. TCRdb reprocessed the multiplex PCR reads with MiXCR, giving one entry per CDR3 protein. This repertoire shows hundreds of thousands of distinct CDR3 sequences, around 17% found once; its top ten account for under 20%. The CDR3 length is 15 residues. In germline, CDR1 is ENHRY, CDR2 SYGVKD. Another study also made use of these data, one on T cells in Graves' hyperthyroidism and ophthalmopathy.

The rearrangement joins TRBV10-3 to TRBJ2-3; the D gene is possibly TRBD2 (5 bases). Sequencing was performed on peripheral blood mononuclear cells (PBMCs), taken at new diagnosis, from a patient treated with antithyroid drugs. The sequence was obtained from a woman aged 25-40 years with Graves disease. Written as DNA, the CDR3 is TGTGCCATCAGTGATCGATCCGGGAACACAGATACGCAGTGTTTT. Translating it yields CAISDRSGNTDTQCF.